This T cell receptor (beta chain) was profiled in a study of blood T cell repertoires in COVID-19 (dated by TCRdb to about 2020). In the study overall: Samples from collaborators originated in the United States, Italy and Spain and spanned both the acute and convalescent phases of COVID-19. The material from the prospective study consisted of cDNA or gDNA derived from T cells, B-cell-depleted T cells, or PBMCs. Deeply sampled blood TCRbeta repertoires from subjects exposed to, actively infected with, or recovered from COVID-19 were included in the dataset. A freely available public database, intended as a resource for researchers studying the immune response to SARS-CoV-2, is where the repertoires were released. Samples were obtained from the ongoing ImmuneRACE study (first 160 participants) and from about 1,300 subjects provided by 6 global collaborators. Nearly every sample came with metadata listing a de-identified subject ID, COVID-19 status, age in years and sex. Where available, HLA class I and class II types were taken from metadata supplied by the sample provider and were not determined by assay-based typing.

Each collaborating institution followed its own protocols to collect whole blood in K2EDTA tubes. For TCRbeta analysis, collaborators shipped samples as frozen whole blood, isolated PBMCs, or DNA extracted from either of those sample types. The full study reports these points: The amount of clinical and demographic metadata varied by source and participant and was provided uncurated.

A word on this clone: Which antigen it targets is not known. No qualities accompany the bases; no much larger clone lies one base away.

As encoded in the germline V gene (reference sequence), CDR1 is DFQATT while CDR2 is SNEGSKA. Between the V and J ends, shortened by 4 bases and 6 bases respectively, the junction contains 9 bases. The CDR3 holds 11 amino acids from the cysteine to the phenylalanine. Kept here is only the CDR3 DNA, which spans 33 bases and is read in frame from base 1. The immunoSEQ Assay, a bias-controlled multiplex PCR, was used to amplify TCRbeta CDR3 regions from genomic DNA. In the paper's pipeline: Nucleated cell counts per sample were estimated from amplification of reference gene primers within the assay. To quantify the absolute abundance of each unique TCRbeta CDR3 rearrangement, sequence reads were collapsed and filtered. For each sample, productive Simpson clonality was calculated as the square root of Simpson's diversity index across productive rearrangements. In its TCRdb copy, this immuneACCESS table keeps in-frame sequences only and misses some clones. Where compared with another copy, unresolved V genes explain less than half of these, and the others have no known cause. The DNA was the basis for D and trimming; V, J and clone size are from that table. A total of about 50,000 clones appear in this sample, 80% to 90% of them only once. The top ten clonotypes cover about 13% of the sample.

Recombination joined TRBV20-1 with TRBJ1-2; the D gene remains uncertain. Sample: peripheral blood. The origin of this receptor is a human donor with active COVID-19. The donor label of this sample is uncertain. The CDR3 protein sequence reads: CSATVYDGYTF. The DNA is as follows: TGCAGTGCTACAGTTTACGATGGCTACACCTTC.